A selection of T cell receptor beta chains follows, all from one sample in a study of cytomegalovirus exposure and HLA in healthy donors. Data came from immunoSEQ multiplex PCR; TCRdb stores just in-frame clones and leaves some out. The repertoire holds more than 90,000 clones, with over 65% as singletons. Sequencing input: PBMCs. Source of these receptors: a man aged 50-59 years in good health and CMV-seronegative. Both conserved end residues are part of each CDR3. Each record gives: clone size, V gene, CDR3 length, J gene, D gene, CDR3 protein, CDR3 DNA. D genes are given only for firm matches. Rows give clone size only sometimes, using once, few, many, or a class for an expanded clone.

>-|TRBV28|19|TRBJ2-6|-
CASSFLAGGISDGANVLTF
TGTGCCAGCAGTTTCCTCGCCGGGGGTATTTCTGACGGGGCCAACGTCCTGACTTTC
>-|TRBV30|13|TRBJ1-6|-
CAWSILGGPPLHF
TGTGCCTGGAGTATCCTGGGGGGGCCACCCCTCCACTTT
>-|TRBV9|15|TRBJ2-1|-
CASSVVADTYNEQFF
TGTGCCAGCAGCGTAGTTGCGGATACCTACAATGAGCAGTTCTTC
>-|TRBV6-1|13|TRBJ1-2|TRBD1
CASSDDRAYGYTF
TGTGCCAGCAGTGACGACAGGGCCTATGGCTACACCTTC
>once|TRBV19|14|TRBJ1-4|TRBD1
CASSRGDSNEKLFF
TGTGCCAGTAGTCGTGGGGACAGCAATGAAAAACTGTTTTTT
>-|TRBV18|13|TRBJ2-3|-
CASSRGDTDTQYF
TGTGCCAGCTCACGGGGGGACACAGATACGCAGTATTTT
>-|TRBV7-6|16|TRBJ1-1|TRBD1
CASSRGQGRMNTEAFF
TGTGCCAGCAGCCGGGGACAGGGGAGGATGAACACTGAAGCTTTCTTT
>once|TRBV5-1|17|TRBJ2-2|-
CASSSRGGGLGAGELFF
TGCGCCAGCAGCTCCCGAGGCGGGGGCCTGGGCGCCGGGGAGCTGTTTTTT
>-|TRBV19|15|TRBJ2-1|TRBD2
CASRGAGGGYNEQFF
TGTGCCAGTAGAGGAGCGGGAGGAGGATACAATGAGCAGTTCTTC
>-|TRBV19|15|TRBJ1-5|TRBD1
CASSVDRPFYQPQHF
TGTGCCAGTAGTGTGGACAGGCCGTTTTATCAGCCCCAGCATTTT
>once|TRBV6-1|14|TRBJ2-3|-
CASSVDSSTDTQYF
TGTGCCAGCAGTGTGGACTCCAGCACAGATACGCAGTATTTT
>-|TRBV5-1|14|TRBJ2-7|TRBD2
CASSQRGGAYEQYF
TGCGCCAGCAGCCAGCGGGGGGGTGCATACGAGCAGTACTTC
>-|TRBV14|16|TRBJ1-4|TRBD1
CASSEQTGTGTEKLFF
TGTGCCAGCAGCGAGCAAACCGGGACAGGGACTGAAAAACTGTTTTTT
>-|TRBV5-1|15|TRBJ2-5|TRBD1
CASSMSDRTGETQYF
TGCGCCAGCAGCATGTCGGACAGGACGGGGGAGACCCAGTACTTC
>-|TRBV30|16|TRBJ1-3|-
CAWSGRTAFVGNTIYF
TGTGCCTGGAGTGGTCGGACTGCCTTTGTTGGAAACACCATATATTTT
>-|TRBV2|12|TRBJ2-7|TRBD1
CASTATGFEQYF
TGTGCCAGCACCGCGACAGGGTTCGAGCAGTACTTC
>-|TRBV5-1|14|TRBJ2-3|TRBD2
CASSSRTSVDTQYF
TGCGCCAGCAGCTCCCGGACTAGCGTAGATACGCAGTATTTT
>-|TRBV5-8|15|TRBJ1-4|-
CASSFDRLPNEKLFF
TGTGCCAGCAGCTTCGACAGGTTACCTAATGAAAAACTGTTTTTT
>-|TRBV11-2|12|TRBJ2-1|-
CASSLESYEQFF
TGTGCCAGCAGCTTAGAGTCGTATGAGCAGTTCTTC
>-|TRBV29-1|14|TRBJ1-3|-
CSVEEGVGGNTIYF
TGCAGCGTTGAAGAAGGGGTTGGTGGAAACACCATATATTTT
>-|TRBV7-9|15|TRBJ2-3|TRBD2
CASSFPSGSSDTQYF
TGTGCCAGCAGCTTTCCTAGCGGGAGCTCAGATACGCAGTATTTT
>once|TRBV4-3|16|TRBJ2-7|TRBD2
CASSQDLTSGRNEQYF
TGCGCCAGCAGCCAAGATTTGACTAGCGGGAGAAACGAGCAGTACTTC
>once|TRBV23-1|12|TRBJ2-1|-
CASSRDRPEQFF
TGCGCCAGCAGCCGAGACAGGCCCGAGCAGTTCTTC
>-|TRBV10-3|13|TRBJ1-6|-
CASLGHSNSPLHF
TGTGCCAGCCTTGGACACTCCAATTCACCCCTCCACTTT
>-|TRBV29-1|15|TRBJ2-7|TRBD2
CSVAQLGTRADEQYF
TGCAGCGTTGCCCAGCTAGGGACTAGGGCCGACGAGCAGTACTTC